The 8 T cell receptor beta chains listed next were all sequenced from one sample in a study of T cell clonality in common variable immunodeficiency. The data were produced by immunoSEQ multiplex PCR, yet TCRdb's version contains in-frame clones alone and is incomplete. The repertoire yields around 50,000 clones, none seen only once; the top ten contain 5.4%. The sample consisted of peripheral blood mononuclear cells. The source is a person between 18 and 70 years old in good health.

The table lists this clone with many counts. The CDR3 is cut off 3 residues early in the read; its end comes from the germline J gene. The chain employs TRBV13 and TRBJ1-2; D unclear. The germline gives CDR1 PRHDT, CDR2 FYEKMQ (reference sequence). This CDR3 has 12 residues. Trimming took 4 bases from V and 4 from J, leaving 7 bases between them. The CDR3 DNA, read in part, is TGTGCCAGCAGCTCCTTGGCCTATGGC. Its translation: CASSSLAYG. The full CDR3 sequence reads CASSSLAYGYTF.

This clone has ten or more counts. The sequence runs out 3 residues before the end of the CDR3; the remainder is reconstructed from the germline J gene. The chain recombines TRBV20-1 with TRBJ1-6; D is ambiguous. Deletions cut 0 bases from V and 2 bases from J, with 11 bases between. Germline V gene lookup returns CDR1 DFQATT and CDR2 SNEGSKA (reference sequence). The CDR3 extends over 16 amino acids. The CDR3 sequence: CSARDQWLTYNSPLHF. CDR3 DNA (partial): TGCAGTGCTAGAGATCAATGGCTTACCTATAATTCACCC.

This clone was seen many times. The DNA ends 3 residues before the CDR3 does, and the rest of the CDR3 is filled in from the germline J gene. This chain uses TRBV5-6 with TRBJ1-1; D might be TRBD1 (6 bases). CDR1 is SGHDT, CDR2 YYEEEE, per germline. The CDR3 loop spans 15 amino acids. CDR3 residues: CASSPNLGGRSWAFF. The part of the CDR3 DNA that was read is TGTGCCAGCAGCCCTAATTTGGGGGGGCGAAGTTGG. The full variable domain, in which reference TRBV5-6 and TRBJ1-1 provide the parts outside the CDR3, is DAGVTQSPTHLIKTRGQQVTLRCSPKSGHDTVSWYQQALGQGPQFIFQYYEEEERQRGNFPDRFSGHQFPNYSSELNVNALLLGDSALYLCASSPNLGGRSWAFFGQGTRLTVV.

In this sample, this clone turned up many times. The observed sequence ends 3 residues before the CDR3 terminus, with the missing tail filled in from the germline J gene. This sample includes further DNA sequences coding for the same CDR3. The rearrangement joins TRBV7-8 to TRBJ2-3; the D gene could be TRBD1 or TRBD2 (5 bases each). This CDR3 has 14 amino acids. The germline gives CDR1 SGHVS, CDR2 FQNEAQ. The ends were cut back, 5 bases at V and 4 bases at J, with 13 bases in the middle. The covered CDR3 bases are TGTGCCAGCAGCACTTCCCAGGGAGCAGATACG. It translates to CASSTSQGADT. From start to end, the CDR3 is CASSTSQGADTQYF. Full variable domain (outside the CDR3, taken from reference TRBV7-8 and TRBJ2-3): GAGVSQSPRYKVAKRGQDVALRCDPISGHVSLFWYQQALGQGPEFLTYFQNEAQLDKSGLPSDRFFAERPEGSVSTLKIQRTQQEDSAVYLCASSTSQGADTQYFGPGTRLTVL.

The table lists this clone with a few counts. The sequence runs out 3 residues before the end of the CDR3; the remainder is reconstructed from the germline J gene. The rearrangement links TRBV5-4 to TRBJ2-1; D unclear. The CDR3 has 14 residues. V gave up 2 bases and J gave up 5 bases, with 11 bases separating them. Looked up from germline, CDR1 is SGHNT and CDR2 is YYREEE (reference sequence). The DNA read from the CDR3 is TGTGCCAGCAGCTTAGAGGTCACCGACAATGAG. Amino acid sequence: CASSLEVTDNE. The whole CDR3 protein reads CASSLEVTDNEQFF.

In its sample, this clone was seen many times. Read sequence stops 3 residues before the CDR3 end, and the germline J gene provides the missing end. The chain recombines TRBV20-1 with TRBJ1-2; TRBD1 matches 7 bases. CDR1 DFQATT and CDR2 SNEGSKA come from the germline V gene (reference sequence). The CDR3 consists of 16 residues. Trimming took 0 bases from V and 4 from J; bases not matched to a gene: 11. CDR3 sequence reads: CSARDLPQGVTYGYTF. The CDR3 DNA, read in part, is TGCAGTGCTAGAGATCTCCCCCAGGGGGTTACCTATGGC.

At least ten counts were recorded for this clone. The CDR3 extends 3 residues past the end of the read, so its final part is completed from the germline J gene. The chain recombines TRBV30 with TRBJ2-7; 7 bases align to TRBD1. There are 16 residues in the CDR3. V gave up 1 base and J gave up 3 bases; unmatched junction bases: 12. The germline CDR1 and CDR2 sequences are GTSNPN and SVGIG (reference sequence). CDR3 DNA, as far as it was read: TGTGCCTGGAGTGGATCTGCAGACAGGGAAGGCTACGAG. This gives the protein CAWSGSADREGYE. The complete CDR3 protein is CAWSGSADREGYEQYF.

By share, this clone ranks as medium-sized. The read ends 3 residues early relative to the CDR3; the germline J gene fills the gap. This chain uses TRBV4-1 with TRBJ2-3; D is perhaps TRBD2 (7 bases). Germline lookup yields CDR1 MGHRA and CDR2 YSYEKL. This CDR3 has 16 residues. V shed 2 bases and J shed 4 bases, with 16 bases lying between them. The CDR3 reads CASSQTIGGDADTQYF. CDR3 DNA (partial): TGCGCCAGCAGCCAAACAATAGGGGGGGACGCAGATACG.